The 19 T cell receptor beta chains presented below share a single source sample, sequenced in a study of shared clonotypes between healthy human individuals. TCRdb's copy holds only in-frame clones and misses some; the assay was immunoSEQ multiplex PCR. There are 600,000 to 700,000 clones in the sample; roughly 72% occur only once, and roughly 1.9% lies in the top ten. The sequenced sample was memory CD4+ T cells sorted from blood. The subset is: CD45RA-negative fraction. Receptor source: a woman aged 30 to 39 in good health.

The chain has TRBV5-1 and TRBJ2-5; D ambiguous. This CDR3 region has 13 residues. The germline V and J ends were trimmed by 2 bases and 4 bases, with 9 bases remaining between them. In germline, CDR1 is SGHRS, CDR2 YFSETQ. DNA of the CDR3: TGCGCCAGCAGCTTCGTCTCCGGAGAGACCCAGTACTTC. It is translated as CASSFVSGETQYF.

This chain uses TRBV7-9 with TRBJ1-4; D is uncertain. The germline V and J ends were trimmed by 5 bases and 2 bases, with 12 bases remaining between them. Germline CDR1 is SEHNR and CDR2 is FQNEAQ (reference sequence). The CDR3 length is 15 residues. This CDR3 reads CASSPPGSTNEKLFF. CDR3 in DNA: TGTGCCAGCAGCCCCCCGGGGAGTACTAATGAAAAACTGTTTTTT.

V gene TRBV19 combines with J gene TRBJ1-4; the D gene is possibly TRBD1 (5 bases). The V end lost 3 bases, the J end lost 13 bases, and 18 bases lay between the germline ends. Germline CDR1 is LNHDA and CDR2 is SQIVND (reference sequence). The CDR3 covers 14 residues. In DNA, the CDR3 is TGTGCCAGTAGTATTTCTAGGGGCCGTTTACTACTGTTTTTT. Amino acids: CASSISRGRLLLFF.

About this clone: A much larger clone lies one base from this, so it may be a read error. Other DNA sequences in this sample translate to the same CDR3. V usage is TRBV11-2 and J usage is TRBJ2-3; D is unresolved. The CDR3 runs to 12 residues. V dropped 2 bases and J dropped 2 bases, with 2 bases sitting between them. Germline values: CDR1 SGHAT, CDR2 FQNNGV. The CDR3 protein is CASSLSTDTQYF. The CDR3 bases are TGTGCCAGCAGCTTATCCACAGATACGCAGTATTTT.

CDR3 in DNA: TGTGCCACCTACGGGCTTGAGAGTAGCGGAGAGACCCAGTACTTC. Translated: CATYGLESSGETQYF. The genes are TRBV2 and TRBJ2-5, with D maybe TRBD2 (6 bases). The CDR3 spans 15 residues. CDR1 and CDR2 (germline): SNHLY, FYNNEI. Trimming removed 10 bases from V and 4 bases from J, with 22 bases in between. The full variable domain, completed using reference TRBV2 and TRBJ2-5, is EPEVTQTPSHQVTQMGQEVILRCVPISNHLYFYWYRQILGQKVEFLVSFYNNEISEKSEIFDDQFSVERPDGSNFTLKIRSTKLEDSAMYFCATYGLESSGETQYFGPGTRLLVL.

For this clone: This may be a read error: a much more frequent sequence differs by one nucleotide. The chain is built from TRBV5-1 and TRBJ2-2; 9 bases map to TRBD1. CDR1 SGHRS and CDR2 YFSETQ come from the germline V gene. V lost 4 bases, J lost 3 bases, and 4 bases stayed unmatched. The CDR3 runs to 15 residues. The CDR3 sequence: CASSHGDRDTGELFF. In DNA, the CDR3 is TGCGCCAGCAGCCACGGGGACAGGGACACCGGGGAGCTGTTTTTT.

This CDR3 reads CASSRDRDTSGNTIYF. DNA for the CDR3: TGTGCCAGCAGCCGAGACAGGGACACTTCTGGAAACACCATATATTTT. This chain connects TRBV4-2 to TRBJ1-3; 7 nucleotides match TRBD1. V lost 4 bases to trimming and J lost 1 base; unmatched junction nucleotides: 7. The CDR3 is 16 residues long. Germline loops: CDR1 LGHNA, CDR2 YNFKEQ.

J is TRBJ1-1 and V is TRBV11-3; D perhaps matches TRBD1 (6 bases). Germline lookup yields CDR1 SGHNT and CDR2 YENEEA. This CDR3 region has 14 residues. The V end lost 6 bases, the J end lost 0 bases, and 11 bases lay between the germline ends. CDR3 sequence (DNA): TGTGCCAGCAGTGGGTCAGGGGTGAACACTGAAGCTTTCTTT. Translation gives CASSGSGVNTEAFF.

There are a few counts of this clone. The CDR3 DNA follows: TGTGCCAGCAGTCAACTCCAGAACTATGGCTACACCTTC. Translated, it gives CASSQLQNYGYTF. This sequence joins TRBV28 and TRBJ1-2; D gene ambiguous. Between the trimmed V and J ends, which lost 5 bases and 2 bases, there was a span of 9 bases. Germline V CDR1 and CDR2: MDHEN, SYDVKM. This CDR3 region has 13 residues.

This clone was counted once. V and J are TRBV5-1 and TRBJ1-1; a weak D match, TRBD1 (6 bases). CDR3 length equals 14 residues. Germline V gene data show CDR1 as SGHRS and CDR2 as YFSETQ. The V end was cut by 2 bases, the J end by 8 bases, with 16 bases between. CDR3 amino acids: CASSLTGTIREAFF. The CDR3 region has the DNA TGCGCCAGCAGCTTAACAGGGACTATTAGAGAAGCTTTCTTT. Together with reference TRBV5-1 and TRBJ1-1, the CDR3 gives the full variable domain: KAGVTQTPRYLIKTRGQQVTLSCSPISGHRSVSWYQQTPGQGLQFLFEYFSETQRNKGNFPGRFSGRQFSNSRSEMNVSTLELGDSALYLCASSLTGTIREAFFGQGTRLTVV.

The chain uses TRBV4-1 and TRBJ2-3; TRBD1 aligns across 7 bases. From germline, CDR1 is MGHRA and CDR2 YSYEKL. V was clipped by 1 base and J by 5 bases; unmatched bases: 6. The length of the CDR3 is 15 residues. CDR3 in amino acids: CASSQGQGFIDTQYF. The CDR3 DNA reads TGCGCCAGCAGCCAAGGACAGGGATTCATAGATACGCAGTATTTT.

The rearrangement links TRBV7-9 to TRBJ2-3; D is ambiguous. The V end lost 6 bases, the J end lost 2 bases, and 15 bases lay between the germline ends. CDR3 length: 15 residues. CDR1 is SEHNR and CDR2 is FQNEAQ in the germline V gene (reference sequence). The CDR3 nucleotides read TGTGCCAGCAGTTTAAGCGTGTCCAACACAGATACGCAGTATTTT. Translation: CASSLSVSNTDTQYF.

As regards this clone: A much larger clone sits a single nucleotide away, making a read error possible. Within the sample, other DNA sequences also encode this same CDR3. The gene calls are TRBV5-1 and TRBJ1-3; TRBD1 aligns across 8 bases. CDR3 length: 14 amino acids. With V trimmed by 4 bases and J by 3 bases, 3 bases remained unmatched. CDR1 and CDR2 from the germline V gene are SGHRS and YFSETQ. The DNA of the CDR3 is TGCGCCAGCAGCCCAGGGACAGGTGGAAACACCATATATTTT. Encoded protein: CASSPGTGGNTIYF. The whole variable domain, remainder taken from reference TRBV5-1 and TRBJ1-3, is KAGVTQTPRYLIKTRGQQVTLSCSPISGHRSVSWYQQTPGQGLQFLFEYFSETQRNKGNFPGRFSGRQFSNSRSEMNVSTLELGDSALYLCASSPGTGGNTIYFGEGSWLTVV.

The chain carries TRBV29-1 and TRBJ2-5, with D hard to call. The CDR3 length is 13 residues. V was clipped by 2 bases and J by 2 bases, with 9 bases between them. Per germline, CDR1 SQVTM and CDR2 ANQGSEA. This chain's CDR3 is CSVEKPPQETQYF. CDR3 in DNA: TGCAGCGTTGAAAAACCCCCACAAGAGACCCAGTACTTC.

The chain links TRBV5-1 to TRBJ2-2; D not certain. Between the trimmed V and J ends, which lost 2 bases and 0 bases, there was a span of 8 bases. CDR3 length: 15 amino acids. The V gene's germline CDR1 is SGHRS and CDR2 YFSETQ. Here the CDR3 DNA reads TGCGCCAGCAGCTTTGGTGGACCGAACACCGGGGAGCTGTTTTTT. Encoded protein: CASSFGGPNTGELFF.

The V gene is TRBV6-1, the J gene TRBJ1-2; 9 nucleotides match TRBD1. The junction had 12 bases not matched to a gene; V was cut back by 11 bases and J by 2 bases. Germline CDR1 reads MNHNS; CDR2 reads SASEGT. There are 15 residues in the CDR3. CDR3 sequence: CAVLRDRALNYGYTF. The CDR3 nucleotides read TGTGCCGTGCTCCGGGACAGGGCTCTCAACTATGGCTACACCTTC.

The V gene is TRBV11-2, the J gene TRBJ1-2; the D is unclear. Per the germline V gene, CDR1 is SGHAT and CDR2 is FQNNGV. The V end was cut by 4 bases, the J end by 2 bases, with 5 bases between. This CDR3 has 12 residues. CDR3 residues: CASSSWNYGYTF. For the CDR3, the DNA is TGTGCCAGCAGCTCATGGAACTATGGCTACACCTTC.

The rearrangement links TRBV6-1 to TRBJ1-4, with D possibly being TRBD1 (5 bases). The CDR3 totals 14 residues. Between the trimmed V and J ends, which lost 7 bases and 3 bases, there was a span of 12 bases. The germline V gene encodes CDR1 MNHNS and CDR2 SASEGT. This CDR3 reads CASKEGWSNEKLFF. Written as DNA, the CDR3 is TGTGCCAGCAAAGAGGGGTGGTCTAATGAAAAACTGTTTTTT.

The chain carries TRBV6-1 and TRBJ2-5; D is perhaps TRBD1 or TRBD2 (5 bases each). The CDR3 is made up of 14 amino acids. V was shortened by 6 bases and J by 2 bases, with 13 bases between the two germline ends. Germline V lookup: CDR1 MNHNS, CDR2 SASEGT. The CDR3 DNA reads TGTGCCAGCAGGGCCGGGACGAATCAAGAGACCCAGTACTTC. Its translation: CASRAGTNQETQYF.